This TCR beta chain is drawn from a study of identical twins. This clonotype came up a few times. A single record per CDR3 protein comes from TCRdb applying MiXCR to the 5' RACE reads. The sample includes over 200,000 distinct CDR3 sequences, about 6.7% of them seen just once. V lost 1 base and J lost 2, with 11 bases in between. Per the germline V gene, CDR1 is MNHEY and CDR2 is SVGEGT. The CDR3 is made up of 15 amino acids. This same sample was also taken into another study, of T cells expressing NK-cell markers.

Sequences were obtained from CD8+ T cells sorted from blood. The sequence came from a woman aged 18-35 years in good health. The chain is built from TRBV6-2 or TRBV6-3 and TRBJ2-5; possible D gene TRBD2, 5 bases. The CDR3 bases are TGTGCCAGCAGTTACTATGAGGGCCCGCAAGAGACCCAGTACTTC. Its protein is CASSYYEGPQETQYF.